Each of the 22 T cell receptor beta chains below was sequenced from the same sample in a study of blood T cell repertoires in COVID-19. Clones were read by immunoSEQ multiplex PCR, and TCRdb kept only the in-frame ones, dropping some. The table lists around 230,000 clones, roughly 80% of them singletons, with roughly 8% in the top ten. Sequences were obtained from peripheral blood. The receptors come from a woman older than 75 with acute or convalescent COVID-19.

The CDR3 is CASSKGQGVGTQYF. The DNA for the CDR3 is TGTGCCAGCAGTAAGGGACAGGGAGTTGGGACCCAGTACTTC. The gene calls are TRBV2 and TRBJ2-5, with TRBD1 matching over 9 bases. CDR3 length: 14 residues. J gave up 7 bases and V 5 bases, and 8 bases lay outside the gene matches. Germline V CDR1 and CDR2: SNHLY, FYNNEI.

J is TRBJ2-2 and V is TRBV6-1; perhaps TRBD2 as D (5 bases). The ends were cut back, 2 bases at V and 4 bases at J, with 11 bases in the middle. Germline V gene lookup returns CDR1 MNHNS and CDR2 SASEGT. The CDR3 runs 15 residues. The CDR3 DNA follows: TGTGCCAGCAGTGAATTCCACGCGGGCACCGGGGAGCTGTTTTTT. Its protein is CASSEFHAGTGELFF.

The chain joins TRBV5-4 to TRBJ1-1; 9 bases are shared with TRBD1. In germline, CDR1 is SGHNT, CDR2 YYREEE (reference sequence). The CDR3 is 16 amino acids. V lost 4 bases and J lost 8; bases outside the gene matches: 15. As DNA, the CDR3 is TGTGCCAGCAGCGCGGCAAGGGACAGGGTGTCTCCAGAAGCTTTCTTT. The encoded protein is CASSAARDRVSPEAFF.

This clone was seen once. This chain connects TRBV3-1 (or the pseudogene TRBV3-2) to TRBJ2-1; 8 nucleotides match TRBD2. V was clipped by 2 bases and J by 3 bases; unmatched bases: 9. CDR3 length: 17 residues. Germline V gives CDR1 LGHDT, CDR2 YNNKEL (reference sequence). The CDR3 region has the DNA TGTGCCAGCAGCCAACTTCCTAGCGGGCCCCTCTACAATGAGCAGTTCTTC. It specifies CASSQLPSGPLYNEQFF.

The V gene is TRBV5-1, the J gene TRBJ2-3; tentatively, D is TRBD1 (6 bases). Germline lookup yields CDR1 SGHRS and CDR2 YFSETQ. The CDR3 runs to 15 residues. V dropped 0 bases and J dropped 2 bases, with 10 bases sitting between them. CDR3 loop: CASSLAGVNTDTQYF. The CDR3 coding sequence is TGCGCCAGCAGCTTGGCAGGGGTGAACACAGATACGCAGTATTTT.

The CDR3 loop reads CASSERQGTKQETQYF. The DNA of the CDR3 is TGTGCCAGCAGCGAGCGACAGGGCACAAAGCAAGAGACCCAGTACTTC. The gene calls are TRBV7-6 and TRBJ2-5; 7 positions agree with TRBD1. The J segment lost 2 bases and the V segment lost 5 bases, leaving 11 bases of the junction unmatched. This CDR3 is 16 amino acids long. Per the germline V gene, CDR1 is SGHVS and CDR2 is FNYEAQ. The entire variable domain, with the rest obtained from reference TRBV7-6 and TRBJ2-5, is as follows: GAGVSQSPRYKVTKRGQDVALRCDPISGHVSLYWYRQALGQGPEFLTYFNYEAQQDKSGLPNDRFSAERPEGSISTLTIQRTEQRDSAMYRCASSERQGTKQETQYFGPGTRLLVL.

This chain uses TRBV5-1 with TRBJ1-2, with 12 bases fitting TRBD1. V trimming: 0 bases; J trimming: 6 bases; junction bases outside the gene matches: 9. CDR1 and CDR2 (germline): SGHRS, YFSETQ. The CDR3 is 17 residues long. The DNA of the CDR3 is TGCGCCAGCAGCTTGGAGGGACAGGGGGCGTCGAAGAATGGCTACACCTTC. Its translation: CASSLEGQGASKNGYTF.

The chain couples TRBV4-2 to TRBJ2-7, with 9 bases matching TRBD2. The CDR3 is 15 amino acids. The ends lost 1 base at V and 2 bases at J; junction bases unmatched: 3. Germline CDR1 and CDR2: LGHNA and YNFKEQ. As DNA, the CDR3 is TGTGCCAGCAGCCAAGCGGGACTAGCCACCTACGAGCAGTACTTC. Its protein is CASSQAGLATYEQYF.

The chain has TRBV19 and TRBJ2-4; 11 nucleotides align to TRBD2. This CDR3 is built from 17 residues. V lost 5 bases, J lost 0 bases, and 6 bases stayed unmatched. Germline values: CDR1 LNHDA, CDR2 SQIVND (reference sequence). This chain's CDR3 is CASSPLAGGLAKNIQYF. The CDR3 bases are TGTGCCAGTAGTCCATTAGCGGGGGGGCTAGCCAAAAACATTCAGTACTTC.

This chain joins TRBV5-1 and TRBJ2-1; 7 nucleotides line up with TRBD1. Germline CDR1 SGHRS, CDR2 YFSETQ. V shed 2 bases, J shed 7 bases, and the junction held 9 bases outside the gene matches. CDR3 size: 15 residues. CDR3 sequence reads: CASSFVSGGENEQFF. For the CDR3, the DNA is TGCGCCAGCAGCTTCGTGTCAGGGGGTGAAAATGAGCAGTTCTTC.

CDR3 in DNA: TGCAGTGCTAGTTGGGGAGCGAGGGCCGGGGAGCTGTTTTTT. Its translation: CSASWGARAGELFF. V usage is TRBV20-1 and J usage is TRBJ2-2; D may be TRBD2 (5 bases). V dropped 3 bases and J dropped 6 bases, with 14 bases sitting between them. The CDR3 contains 14 residues. CDR1 and CDR2 from the germline V gene are DFQATT and SNEGSKA (reference sequence).

The V call is TRBV6-6, the J call TRBJ1-5; tentative D call: TRBD1 (5 bases). The CDR3 runs 16 residues. Trimming left V 7 bases short and J 4 bases short, with 20 bases between. Germline CDR1 MNHNY, CDR2 SVGAGI (reference sequence). The DNA of the CDR3 is TGTGCCAGCACCGGGACGAGGGGAGGAAAGAATCAGCCCCAGCATTTT. Translating gives CASTGTRGGKNQPQHF.

V gene TRBV9 combines with J gene TRBJ1-1, with a tentative D call TRBD1 (6 bases). The germline V gene encodes CDR1 SGDLS and CDR2 YYNGEE. The CDR3 is made up of 16 amino acids. Trimming cost V 4 bases and J 5 bases, with 21 bases left between them. The CDR3 here is CASSPRGEFSGTEAFF. In nucleotides, the CDR3 is TGTGCCAGCAGCCCCAGGGGAGAATTCTCGGGGACTGAAGCTTTCTTT.

This clone came up once. V and J are TRBV18 and TRBJ1-2; 8 bases line up with TRBD1. CDR1 is KGHSH and CDR2 is LQKENI in the germline V gene. V was clipped by 4 bases and J by 3 bases; unmatched bases: 7. This CDR3 is 15 amino acids long. The CDR3 here is CASSRETGADYGYTF. The CDR3 DNA reads TGTGCCAGCTCACGCGAGACAGGGGCGGACTATGGCTACACCTTC. Complete variable domain (other parts from reference TRBV18 and TRBJ1-2): NAGVMQNPRHLVRRRGQEARLRCSPMKGHSHVYWYRQLPEEGLKFMVYLQKENIIDESGMPKERFSAEFPKEGPSILRIQQVVRGDSAAYFCASSRETGADYGYTFGSGTRLTVV.

The chain joins TRBV5-1 to TRBJ1-1; 9 nucleotides agree with TRBD1. The junction had 5 bases not matched to a gene; V was cut back by 4 bases and J by 1 base. CDR3 size: 15 residues. From germline, CDR1 is SGHRS and CDR2 YFSETQ. The CDR3, as DNA: TGCGCCAGCAGCATGGACAGGGGTGGGAACACTGAAGCTTTCTTT. Its protein is CASSMDRGGNTEAFF.

To note about this clone: One end of the junction is discordant with germline, which a read error may explain. The chain links TRBV5-4 to TRBJ1-3; a weak D match, TRBD1 (5 bases). This CDR3 comprises 18 residues. Looked up from germline, CDR1 is SGHNT and CDR2 is YYREEE (reference sequence). CDR3 region: CASSLGPGAGFSGNTIYF. The CDR3 nucleotides read TGTGCCAGCAGTTTGGGACCTGGGGCAGGTTTCTCTGGAAACACCATATATTTT.

The chain carries TRBV30 and TRBJ2-3, with a weak D call TRBD1 (6 bases). V was shortened by 3 bases and J by 3 bases, with 10 bases between the two germline ends. Germline loops: CDR1 GTSNPN, CDR2 SVGIG (reference sequence). This CDR3 has 13 residues. DNA for the CDR3: TGTGCCTGGAGAGAAAGGGGGACAGATACGCAGTATTTT. Protein sequence: CAWRERGTDTQYF.

The chain recombines TRBV6-5 with TRBJ2-1, with unresolved D. V lost 8 bases and J 9 bases, leaving 14 bases between the germline ends. Germline values: CDR1 MNHEY, CDR2 SVGAGI. The CDR3 spans 12 residues. CDR3 in DNA: TGTGCCAGCCGAGTGGTAGGCGGTGAGCAGTTCTTC. It specifies CASRVVGGEQFF.

The chain recombines TRBV5-1 with TRBJ1-5; no definite D call. V lost 4 bases to trimming and J lost 2 bases, with 13 bases between them. CDR1 and CDR2 (germline): SGHRS, YFSETQ. CDR3 size: 15 residues. Here the CDR3 DNA reads TGCGCCAGCAGCGAGACACCGGGAGGCAATCAGCCCCAGCATTTT. It yields the protein CASSETPGGNQPQHF.

This clone was detected once. The J gene is TRBJ2-2, the V gene TRBV14; 7 nucleotides line up with TRBD2. CDR3 size: 18 residues. Per the germline V gene, CDR1 is SGHDN and CDR2 is FVKESK. The V and J ends lost 0 bases and 0 bases, in that order; junction bases with no gene match: 7. DNA for the CDR3: TGTGCCAGCAGCCAAGATGACTTCGCGGGAGCGAACACCGGGGAGCTGTTTTTT. This gives the protein CASSQDDFAGANTGELFF.

V and J are TRBV5-4 and TRBJ2-1; 7 positions match TRBD2. V dropped 8 bases and J dropped 7; count of bases not matched to a gene: 9. The CDR3 extends over 13 amino acids. The V gene's germline CDR1 is SGHNT and CDR2 YYREEE (reference sequence). CDR3 residues: CASRGGPNNEQFF. In DNA form, the CDR3 reads TGTGCCAGTAGGGGAGGGCCCAATAATGAGCAGTTCTTC.

This clone was seen only once. The V and J genes are TRBV28 and TRBJ1-6; D uncertain. Germline loops: CDR1 MDHEN, CDR2 SYDVKM. The V and J ends lost 5 bases and 7 bases respectively, with 9 bases between them. This CDR3 is built from 13 residues. CDR3 DNA: TGTGCCAGCAGTGCGGAGTCCAATTCACCCCTCCACTTT. Its translation: CASSAESNSPLHF.